These 20 T cell receptor beta chains were all obtained from the same sample, sequenced in a study of Graves' ophthalmopathy and Graves' hyperthyroidism. Amplification targeted the TCR beta CDR3 regions, with RNA transcripts as the source material. First-round RT-PCR with HTBI primers preceded a second-round multiplex PCR. A single record per CDR3 protein comes from TCRdb applying MiXCR to the multiplex PCR reads. The sample carries over 650,000 distinct CDR3 sequences, roughly 39% recorded once. Sample: peripheral blood. Receptors originate from an adult man with Graves' ophthalmopathy.

Comment on this clonotype: At one of its ends the junction is not consistent with the germline gene, which may arise from a read error. This chain joins TRBV10-3 and TRBJ1-6, with TRBD1 matching over 8 bases. The CDR3 consists of 18 residues. Germline-derived CDR1 and CDR2 are ENHRY and SYGVKD. CDR3 sequence reads: CASSAPGQGSPYNSPLHF. CDR3 sequence (DNA): TGTGCCAGCAGTGCCCCAGGACAGGGAAGTCCCTATAATTCACCCCTCCACTTT.

This clonotype was seen repeatedly, ten times or more. This rearrangement joins TRBV7-3 to TRBJ2-7; perhaps TRBD2 as D (5 bases). Per germline, CDR1 SGHTA and CDR2 FQGTGA. The CDR3 has 13 residues. V gave up 1 base and J gave up 7 bases, with 11 bases separating them. The CDR3 DNA follows: TGTGCCAGCAGCTTAATGAGGGAAGGGGAGCAGTACTTC. Translated: CASSLMREGEQYF.

Of note for this clonotype: A much larger clone sits a single nucleotide away, making a read error possible. Since the CDR3 does not end with the conserved phenylalanine or tryptophan, this likely comes from a read error. The chain combines TRBV7-2 with TRBJ1-2, with 9 positions matching TRBD1. The germline V gene encodes CDR1 SGHTA and CDR2 FQGNSA. Trimming took 2 bases from V and 1 from J; bases not matched to a gene: 2. This CDR3 contains 15 residues. The CDR3 sequence is CASSLTGGVNYGYTS. The CDR3 coding sequence is TGTGCCAGCAGCTTAACAGGGGGCGTTAACTATGGCTACACCTCC.

This clonotype has ten or more counts. V gene TRBV7-6 combines with J gene TRBJ2-7; D assignment may be TRBD1 or TRBD2 (5 bases each). V was cut by 4 bases and J by 3 bases, with 13 bases left in between. Germline CDR1 is SGHVS and CDR2 is FNYEAQ. The CDR3 contains 14 residues. The CDR3 DNA reads as TGTGCCAGCAGCTCTCGGACTGGACACTACGAGCAGTACTTC. Translating it yields CASSSRTGHYEQYF.

The chain employs TRBV7-2 and TRBJ1-3; maybe TRBD1 (5 bases). Looked up from germline, CDR1 is SGHTA and CDR2 is FQGNSA. Trimming stripped 1 base from V and 2 bases from J, with 24 bases between. The CDR3 runs to 20 residues. The DNA for the CDR3 is TGTGCCAGCAGCTTAGACCGACGAAGGCCAGGGTGGGTCCCTGGAAACACCATATATTTT. It specifies CASSLDRRRPGWVPGNTIYF. The full variable domain, with the rest looked up from reference TRBV7-2 and TRBJ1-3, is GAGVSQSPSNKVTEKGKDVELRCDPISGHTALYWYRQSLGQGLEFLIYFQGNSAPDKSGLPSDRFSAERTGGSVSTLTIQRTQQEDSAVYLCASSLDRRRPGWVPGNTIYFGEGSWLTVV.

The chain recombines TRBV9 with TRBJ1-2, with 8 bases that match TRBD1. After removal of 10 bases from V and 4 bases from J, the junction contained 24 bases not matched to a gene. Germline V CDR1 and CDR2: SGDLS, YYNGEE. CDR3 length: 18 residues. CDR3 sequence (DNA): TGTGCCTGGAGTCCAGACCGGATAGGACAGGGTACCGGCTATGGCTACACCTTC. Its translation is CAWSPDRIGQGTGYGYTF.

V and J are TRBV7-9 and TRBJ2-1; 10 bases line up with TRBD1. This CDR3 is 17 amino acids long. V gave up 6 bases and J gave up 7 bases; unmatched junction bases: 15. Germline loops: CDR1 SEHNR, CDR2 FQNEAQ (reference sequence). In nucleotides, the CDR3 is TGTGCCAGCAGTCCACTCTCCGGGACAGGGGAAAAGAATGAGCAGTTCTTC. Its translation: CASSPLSGTGEKNEQFF.

In this sample, this clonotype turned up many times. The chain carries TRBV15 and TRBJ1-4; D gene uncertain. CDR1 LNHNV and CDR2 YYDKDF come from the germline V gene (reference sequence). The CDR3 length is 14 residues. V was cut by 0 bases and J by 11 bases, with 13 bases left in between. CDR3 amino acids: CATSRDRAEVKLFF. The CDR3 region has the DNA TGTGCCACCAGCAGAGATCGGGCCGAGGTGAAACTGTTTTTT.

The chain employs TRBV5-6 and TRBJ2-7; no reliable D call. The CDR3 totals 13 residues. Deletions cut 6 bases from V and 0 bases from J, with 10 bases between. CDR1 is SGHDT and CDR2 is YYEEEE in the germline V gene. The CDR3 sequence: CASTHLSSYEQYF. CDR3 sequence (DNA): TGTGCCAGCACCCATCTTAGCTCCTACGAGCAGTACTTC.

The genes are TRBV19 and TRBJ2-2, with D possibly being TRBD2 (5 bases). Germline CDR1 is LNHDA and CDR2 is SQIVND (reference sequence). This CDR3 contains 13 residues. V lost 5 bases and J lost 11, with 15 bases in between. In DNA, the CDR3 is TGTGCCAGTAGTTTACGGGGTGTCGAAGAGCTGTTTTTT. This gives the protein CASSLRGVEELFF.

This clonotype was observed a few times. For the CDR3, the DNA is TGTGCCAGCAGCCAACGGATCTACGAGCAGTACTTC. It encodes CASSQRIYEQYF. V gene TRBV6-1 combines with J gene TRBJ2-7; D gene uncertain. V lost 6 bases and J lost 3, with 9 bases in between. Per germline, CDR1 MNHNS and CDR2 SASEGT. The CDR3 has 12 residues.

In its sample, this clonotype was seen many times. The chain couples TRBV5-1 to TRBJ1-2; D remains unclear. With 0 bases removed from V and 4 bases from J, the gap between germline ends came to 10 bases. From germline, CDR1 is SGHRS and CDR2 YFSETQ. CDR3 length equals 14 residues. The CDR3: CASSLVGISYGYTF. The CDR3, as DNA: TGCGCCAGCAGCTTGGTGGGCATCAGCTATGGCTACACCTTC.

The chain carries TRBV11-2 and TRBJ1-1; D remains unclear. V shed 1 base and J shed 6 bases, with 9 bases lying between them. Germline V gene sequence: CDR1 SGHAT, CDR2 FQNNGV. The CDR3 runs to 13 residues. This CDR3 is CASSLGGRSEAFF. DNA for the CDR3: TGTGCCAGCAGCTTAGGCGGGCGTTCTGAAGCTTTCTTT.

This clonotype was counted ten times or more. The gene calls are TRBV3-1 and TRBJ2-6, with D hard to call. V was trimmed by 0 bases and J by 0 bases, leaving 3 bases between them. The CDR3 contains 15 residues. Germline lookup yields CDR1 LGHDT and CDR2 YNNKEL (reference sequence). As DNA, the CDR3 is TGTGCCAGCAGCCAAGATGTCTCTGGGGCCAACGTCCTGACTTTC. Its translation: CASSQDVSGANVLTF.

This clonotype was recorded at least ten times. The germline gene is not matched at one end of the junction; a read error may be the cause. The rearrangement uses TRBV10-3 and TRBJ2-7, with D perhaps matching TRBD1 (6 bases). CDR3 size: 14 residues. Germline loops: CDR1 ENHRY, CDR2 SYGVKD. CDR3 loop: CASSDGTSFYEQYF. The CDR3 DNA reads TGTGCCAGCAGTGATGGGACATCTTTCTACGAGCAGTACTTC.

Ten or more counts support this clonotype. A read error may account for a junction end that differs from germline. The genes are TRBV10-3 and TRBJ1-2, with no clear D. Germline lookup yields CDR1 ENHRY and CDR2 SYGVKD. The CDR3 runs to 14 residues. In nucleotides, the CDR3 is TGTGCCAGCAGTGAAGTCGGTCTTCTCGAAGGCTACACCTTC. Its translation is CASSEVGLLEGYTF.

The rearrangement joins TRBV6-1 to TRBJ1-5, with D perhaps TRBD1 (6 bases). Germline-derived CDR1 and CDR2 are MNHNS and SASEGT. This CDR3 contains 14 residues. V lost 4 bases and J 7 bases, leaving 14 bases between the germline ends. The CDR3 region is CASSGAGHIQPQHF. The CDR3 DNA is TGTGCCAGCAGTGGGGCGGGACACATCCAGCCCCAGCATTTT.

CDR3 in DNA: TGCGCCAGCAGCTTGGGGGACGGAGACTATGGCTACACCTTC. Translation gives CASSLGDGDYGYTF. The rearrangement links TRBV5-1 to TRBJ1-2; tentatively, D is TRBD1 (5 bases). The CDR3 contains 14 residues. V lost 0 bases, J lost 3 bases, and 9 bases lay in between. CDR1 and CDR2 (germline): SGHRS, YFSETQ.

This clonotype appeared once. The junction does not match germline at one end; this may be a read error. CDR3 loop: CVSSLAASSYEQYF. In DNA form, the CDR3 reads TGTGTCAGCAGCTTGGCGGCTAGCTCCTACGAGCAGTACTTC. The chain joins TRBV7-9 to TRBJ2-7; D is uncertain. Germline assignment: CDR1 SEHNR and CDR2 FQNEAQ (reference sequence). The CDR3 totals 14 residues.

There are many counts of this clonotype. This sequence joins TRBV12-3 or TRBV12-4 and TRBJ2-6; D may be TRBD1 (5 bases). The CDR3 loop spans 20 amino acids. Trimming removed 4 bases at V and 0 bases at J, with 22 bases between. Here the CDR3 reads CASSSRVFLAESSGANVLTF. CDR3 coding DNA: TGTGCCAGCAGTTCCAGGGTCTTCCTGGCCGAAAGCTCTGGGGCCAACGTCCTGACTTTC.